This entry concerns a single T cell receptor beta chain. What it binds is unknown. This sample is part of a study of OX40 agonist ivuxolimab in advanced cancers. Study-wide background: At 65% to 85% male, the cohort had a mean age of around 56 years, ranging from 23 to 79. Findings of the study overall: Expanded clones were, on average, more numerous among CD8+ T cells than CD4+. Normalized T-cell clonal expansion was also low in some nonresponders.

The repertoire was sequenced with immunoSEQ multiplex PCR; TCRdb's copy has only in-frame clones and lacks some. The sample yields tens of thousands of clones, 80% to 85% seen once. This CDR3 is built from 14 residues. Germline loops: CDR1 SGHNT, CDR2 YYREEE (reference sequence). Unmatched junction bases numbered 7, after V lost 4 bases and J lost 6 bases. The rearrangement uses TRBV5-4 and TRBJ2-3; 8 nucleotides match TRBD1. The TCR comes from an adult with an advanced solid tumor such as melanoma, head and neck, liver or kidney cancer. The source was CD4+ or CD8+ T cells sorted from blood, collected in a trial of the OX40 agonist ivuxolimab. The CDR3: CASSQTGATDTQYF. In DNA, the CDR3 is TGTGCCAGCAGCCAGACAGGGGCCACGGATACGCAGTATTTT. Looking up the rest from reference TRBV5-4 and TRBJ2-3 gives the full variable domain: ETGVTQSPTHLIKTRGQQVTLRCSSQSGHNTVSWYQQALGQGPQFIFQYYREEENGRGNFPPRFSGLQFPNYSSELNVNALELDDSALYLCASSQTGATDTQYFGPGTRLTVL.